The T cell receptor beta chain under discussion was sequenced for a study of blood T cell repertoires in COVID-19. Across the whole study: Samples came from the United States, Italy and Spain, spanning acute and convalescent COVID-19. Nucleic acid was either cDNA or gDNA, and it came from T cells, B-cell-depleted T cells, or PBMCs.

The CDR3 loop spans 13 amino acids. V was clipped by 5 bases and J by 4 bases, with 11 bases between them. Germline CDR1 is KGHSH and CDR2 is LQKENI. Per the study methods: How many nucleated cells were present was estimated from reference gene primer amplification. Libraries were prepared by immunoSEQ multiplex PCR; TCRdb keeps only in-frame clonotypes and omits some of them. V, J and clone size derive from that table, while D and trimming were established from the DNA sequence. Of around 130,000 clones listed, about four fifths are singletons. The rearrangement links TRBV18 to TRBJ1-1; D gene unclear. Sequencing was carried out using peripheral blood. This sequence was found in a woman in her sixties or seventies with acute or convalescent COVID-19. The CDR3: CASSGESVTEAFF. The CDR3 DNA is TGTGCCAGCTCAGGGGAGTCAGTCACTGAAGCTTTCTTT.